This TCR beta chain was recovered during a study of control samples from healthy donors and cancer patients. Measured with immunoSEQ multiplex PCR; TCRdb has only the in-frame clones, and not every one. Of about 140,000 clones in the sample, 94% are singletons; the top ten hold about 12%. This CDR3 is built from 13 residues. V lost 4 bases, J lost 0 bases, and 7 bases lay in between. Per germline, CDR1 GTSNPN and CDR2 SVGIG (reference sequence). The sequenced material came from blood. This clonotype was obtained from a man aged 40-49 years in good health. The chain carries TRBV30 and TRBJ1-5; D is ambiguous. The CDR3 reads CAWNADSNQPQHF. For the CDR3, the DNA is TGTGCCTGGAACGCAGATAGCAATCAGCCCCAGCATTTT.